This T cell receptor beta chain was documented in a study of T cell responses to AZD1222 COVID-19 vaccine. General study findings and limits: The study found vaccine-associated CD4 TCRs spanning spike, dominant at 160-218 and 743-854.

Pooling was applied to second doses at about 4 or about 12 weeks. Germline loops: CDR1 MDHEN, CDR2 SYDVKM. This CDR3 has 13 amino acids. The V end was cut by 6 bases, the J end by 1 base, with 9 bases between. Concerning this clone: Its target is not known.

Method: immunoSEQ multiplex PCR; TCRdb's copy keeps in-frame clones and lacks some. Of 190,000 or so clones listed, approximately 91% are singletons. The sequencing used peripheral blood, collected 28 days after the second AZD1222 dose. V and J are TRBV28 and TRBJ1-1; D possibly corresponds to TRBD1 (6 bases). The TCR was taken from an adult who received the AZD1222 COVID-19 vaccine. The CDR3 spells CASSSDRNTEAFF. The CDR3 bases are TGTGCCAGCAGCTCGGACAGGAACACTGAAGCTTTCTTT.